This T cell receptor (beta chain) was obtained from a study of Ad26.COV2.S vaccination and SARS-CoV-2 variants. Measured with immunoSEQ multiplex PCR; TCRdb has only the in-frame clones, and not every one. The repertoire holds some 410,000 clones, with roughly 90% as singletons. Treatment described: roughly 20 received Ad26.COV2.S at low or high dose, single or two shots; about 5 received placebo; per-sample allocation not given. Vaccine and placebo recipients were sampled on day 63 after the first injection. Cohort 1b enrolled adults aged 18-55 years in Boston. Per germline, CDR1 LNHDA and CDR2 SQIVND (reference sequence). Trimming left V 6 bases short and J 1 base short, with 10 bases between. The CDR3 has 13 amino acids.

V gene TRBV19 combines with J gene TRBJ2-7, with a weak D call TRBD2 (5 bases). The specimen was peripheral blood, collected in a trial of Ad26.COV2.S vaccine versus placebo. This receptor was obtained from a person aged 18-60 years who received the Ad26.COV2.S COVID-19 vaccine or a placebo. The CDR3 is CASSTGSSYEQYF. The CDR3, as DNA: TGTGCCAGTAGCACGGGGAGTTCCTACGAGCAGTACTTC.